The 2 T cell receptor beta chains listed next were all sequenced from one sample in a study of blood T cell repertoires in COVID-19. Clones were read by immunoSEQ multiplex PCR, and TCRdb kept only the in-frame ones, dropping some. The table lists roughly 100,000 clones, about 88% of them singletons, with around 20% in the top ten. Sample: peripheral blood. The receptors derive from a woman aged 80 or over with acute or convalescent COVID-19.

Here the CDR3 DNA reads TGTGCCAGCAGCCCCGCAGGGACAAGAGGCGAGTACGAGCAGTACTTC. Translating it yields CASSPAGTRGEYEQYF. The chain couples TRBV5-8 to TRBJ2-7; tentative D call: TRBD1 (6 bases). The germline V gene has CDR1 SGHTS and CDR2 YDEGEE. The CDR3 runs to 16 residues. The V end lost 4 bases, the J end lost 4 bases, and 21 bases lay between the germline ends.

The table lists this clone with a few counts. The chain recombines TRBV5-4 with TRBJ1-2; 7 bases are shared with TRBD1. Losses at the gene ends were 2 bases for V and 4 bases for J; bases not matched to a gene: 2. Germline V gene lookup returns CDR1 SGHNT and CDR2 YYREEE (reference sequence). This CDR3 spans 13 amino acids. For the CDR3, the DNA is TGTGCCAGCAGCTTATCAGGGGGCTATGGCTACACCTTC. Its protein product is CASSLSGGYGYTF.